This TCR beta chain originates from a study of shared clonotypes between healthy human individuals. This clone was picked up a small number of times. CDR1 and CDR2 from the germline V gene are KGHSH and LQKENI. The CDR3 extends over 16 amino acids. V lost 0 bases and J 2 bases, leaving 13 bases between the germline ends. TCRdb's table, derived via immunoSEQ multiplex PCR, lists solely in-frame clones and lacks some. Of some 680,000 clones in the sample, 55% to 85% were seen once. This sequence joins TRBV18 and TRBJ1-1, with a possible D match to TRBD1 (5 bases). This clonotype was obtained from a woman aged 25 to 39 in good health. The source material was memory CD4+ T cells sorted from blood. The subset: CD45RA-negative fraction. This chain's CDR3 is CASSPPNRDSNTEAFF. The CDR3, as DNA: TGTGCCAGCTCACCACCTAATAGAGACAGTAACACTGAAGCTTTCTTT.